These T cell receptor beta chains were read from a single sample in a study of a mutant IDH1 vaccine in newly diagnosed glioma. TCRdb's table, derived via immunoSEQ multiplex PCR, lists solely in-frame clones and lacks some. The top ten hold 2% to 2.5% of the sample, which has around 78,000 clones, roughly 85% seen once. Antigen specificity for these receptors is unknown. The source was PBMCs, collected from a glioma patient whose treatment included an IDH1 peptide vaccine. The receptors stem from a man between 25 and 39 years old with glioma. Some clones in this sample may be carry-over from other donors' samples. Each CDR3 is given with its conserved first and last residue. Rows give clone size only sometimes, using once, few, many, or a class for an expanded clone.

len | j_gene | v_gene | abundance | CDR3aa
15 | TRBJ2-1 | TRBV7-2 | NA | CASSLRWSSYNEQFF
13 | TRBJ2-7 | TRBV7-2 | NA | CASTKNGPYEQYF
15 | TRBJ1-2 | TRBV7-6 | NA | CASSLGRNTNYGYTF
15 | TRBJ2-3 | TRBV5-1 | NA | CASTSTSGSTDTQYF
14 | TRBJ1-3 | TRBV9 | NA | CASRYSPAGNTMYF
16 | TRBJ2-2 | TRBV7-2 | NA | CASSLGGGGGTGELFF
15 | TRBJ2-1 | TRBV7-2 | NA | CASSSPSGRANEQFF
12 | TRBJ2-2 | TRBV2 | once | CASSLGPGELFF
14 | TRBJ1-1 | TRBV21-1 | NA | CASKTDWENTEAFF
16 | TRBJ2-5 | TRBV19 | NA | CASSTPGLAGRETQYF
17 | TRBJ2-4 | TRBV9 | NA | CASSVELAGVGRNIQYF
18 | TRBJ1-2 | TRBV21-1 | NA | CASSKGGQGLYAGRGYTF
13 | TRBJ2-5 | TRBV21-1 | NA | CARPSGALGGNYF
15 | TRBJ2-3 | TRBV11-2 | NA | CASSPHEPGLRTQYF
13 | TRBJ2-7 | TRBV5-5 | NA | CASSPLSSYEQYF
15 | TRBJ2-1 | TRBV7-3 | NA | CASSFMTSGSPEQFF
13 | TRBJ1-2 | TRBV28 | once | CASSQGKNYGYTF
13 | TRBJ2-7 | TRBV14 | NA | CASSQRVRGEQYF
13 | TRBJ1-4 | TRBV5-5 | once | CASSLAYREKLFF
14 | TRBJ2-5 | TRBV5-3 | NA | CARSLVLAAETQYF
17 | TRBJ1-3 | TRBV4-1 | NA | CASSPQGHGLSGNTIYF
14 | TRBJ2-7 | TRBV7-8 | NA | CASSSSRGDYEQYF
12 | TRBJ2-7 | TRBV7-9 | NA | CASSLQGIEQYF
16 | TRBJ1-2 | TRBV7-9 | NA | CASRPSRDRGLYGYTF
11 | TRBJ1-2 | TRBV7-2 | NA | CASSLGFGYTF
15 | TRBJ2-1 | TRBV19 | NA | CASSIFRAPYNEQFF
11 | TRBJ1-1 | TRBV6-1 | NA | CAALGGTEAFF
15 | TRBJ2-3 | TRBV27 | NA | CASSPYLKREDTQYF
17 | TRBJ2-3 | TRBV5-6 | NA | CASTPLAGARGPDTQYF
12 | TRBJ2-7 | TRBV5-6 | NA | CASSPRWGEQYF
14 | TRBJ1-3 | TRBV28 | NA | CASSLADLGNTIYF
14 | TRBJ1-1 | TRBV27 | medium-sized | CASSPLRRDTEAFF
15 | TRBJ1-5 | TRBV4-1 | NA | CASSPQSNSNQPQHF
13 | TRBJ1-4 | TRBV19 | NA | CAAWDRGHEKLFF
15 | TRBJ2-7 | TRBV4-2 | NA | CASSQVERGLYEQYF
15 | TRBJ1-5 | TRBV18 | NA | CASSPGGQGHQPQHF
15 | TRBJ2-5 | TRBV7-7 | NA | CASSLRQNNQETQYF
15 | TRBJ1-1 | TRBV5-5 | NA | CASSPSGHRNTEAFF
15 | TRBJ2-3 | TRBV11-2 | NA | CASSLEGPSTDTQYF
15 | TRBJ1-6 | TRBV6-5 | many | CASRTPGRRNSPLHF
14 | TRBJ1-3 | TRBV6-6 | NA | CASSWSTTGNTIYF
15 | TRBJ2-3 | TRBV12-5 | NA | CASGLAGQGADTQYF
17 | TRBJ2-7 | TRBV10-2 | NA | CASSESRTSGTTYEQYF
16 | TRBJ2-5 | TRBV12-5 | NA | CASGLDATTGGKTQYF
16 | TRBJ1-4 | TRBV15 | NA | CATSRAQQVVGEKLFF
18 | TRBJ1-3 | TRBV2 | NA | CASRGPTLRDREGNTIYF
15 | TRBJ1-1 | TRBV5-1 | few | CASSPGRHMNTEAFF
14 | TRBJ1-1 | TRBV9 | NA | CASSDQGAPVEAFF
15 | TRBJ2-7 | TRBV28 | NA | CASSFLAGGRGEQYF